This is a list of T cell receptor beta chains from one sample in a study of blood T cell repertoires in COVID-19. The table came from immunoSEQ multiplex PCR; TCRdb's copy has only in-frame clones and leaves some out. The top ten hold approximately 8.7% of the sample, which has roughly 86,000 clones, around 80% seen once. The sample consisted of peripheral blood. Source of these receptors: a middle-aged man who had recovered from COVID-19. The CDR3 runs from the conserved cysteine through the conserved F or W. The order of the fields is clone size, D gene, J gene, V gene, CDR3 protein, CDR3 DNA. The D gene is left open where the match is weak. Clone size, where shown, is once, few, many, or a class for clones that have expanded.

. . TRBJ1-5 TRBV3-1/TRBV3-2 CASSQRQSDQPQHF TGTGCCAGCAGCCAGAGGCAGTCCGATCAGCCCCAGCATTTT
. . TRBJ1-5 TRBV19 CASSIGQYSNQPQHF TGTGCCAGTAGTATTGGGCAGTATAGCAATCAGCCCCAGCATTTT
. . TRBJ1-1 TRBV19 CASSILSYGRLNTEAFF TGTGCCAGTAGTATATTATCATATGGTCGGTTGAACACTGAAGCTTTCTTT
. . TRBJ1-2 TRBV5-4 CASSVRLGGGHGYTF TGTGCCAGCAGCGTACGGCTTGGCGGGGGCCATGGCTACACCTTC
. . TRBJ1-1 TRBV10-1 CASRTPPEGPEAFF TGCGCCAGCAGAACACCGCCGGAGGGCCCTGAAGCTTTCTTT
. . TRBJ1-6 TRBV27 CASSSRRAYNSPLHF TGTGCCAGCAGTTCACGGAGGGCCTATAATTCACCCCTCCACTTT
. . TRBJ1-4 TRBV7-2 CASSFDPLGGGEKLFF TGTGCCAGCAGCTTCGATCCGCTCGGAGGAGGCGAAAAACTGTTTTTT
once . TRBJ2-5 TRBV19 CASSIVDRIQETQYF TGTGCCAGTAGTATAGTCGACAGGATTCAAGAGACCCAGTACTTC
once . TRBJ2-7 TRBV28 CASGGGTPYEQYF TGTGCCAGCGGTGGCGGGACTCCCTACGAGCAGTACTTC
. TRBD1 TRBJ2-7 TRBV7-2 CASSTSTGASYEQYF TGTGCCAGCAGCACCTCGACAGGGGCGTCCTACGAGCAGTACTTC
. . TRBJ2-2 TRBV9 CASSVGSSHNTGELFF TGTGCCAGCAGCGTAGGATCTAGTCATAACACCGGGGAGCTGTTTTTT
. TRBD2 TRBJ2-3 TRBV11-3 CASSLRRGGADTQYF TGTGCCAGCAGCTTGAGGCGGGGGGGCGCTGATACGCAGTATTTT
. . TRBJ1-4 TRBV5-1 CASRAGPNEKLFF TGCGCCAGCAGGGCAGGCCCTAATGAAAAACTGTTTTTT
. TRBD1 TRBJ1-1 TRBV10-3 CAISGGQVGNTEAFF TGTGCCATCAGTGGTGGACAGGTTGGGAACACTGAAGCTTTCTTT
. . TRBJ1-6 TRBV19 CAVQEDPNSPLHF TGTGCCGTTCAGGAGGACCCAAATTCACCCCTCCACTTT
. . TRBJ1-1 TRBV13 CASSFGARGEAFF TGTGCCAGCAGCTTCGGGGCCAGGGGAGAAGCTTTCTTT